This TCR beta chain originates from a study of identical twins. A universal primer site was incorporated via template switching, and the cDNA contained unique molecular identifiers. TCRdb recomputed calls from the 5' RACE reads with MiXCR, one row per CDR3 protein. The sample holds approximately 670,000 distinct CDR3 sequences, approximately 6.1% seen once. This clonotype was recorded at least ten times. The sequenced material came from naive T cells sorted from blood. This clonotype originated in a man between 18 and 35 years old in good health.

The DNA for the CDR3 is TGTGCCAGCAGAGGGGACTCGACCTATGGCTACACCTTC. It encodes CASRGDSTYGYTF. This chain connects TRBV2 to TRBJ1-2, with D possibly matching TRBD1 (5 bases). This CDR3 is 13 amino acids long. Germline CDR1 and CDR2: SNHLY and FYNNEI. V lost 6 bases and J lost 4, with 12 bases in between.